The 8 T cell receptor beta chains below all came from one sample that was sequenced in a study of naive and memory T cell subsets. The beta constant-region primer was an equimolar mix of two oligonucleotides covering TRBC1 and TRBC2. Four rounds of PCR amplified the ligated cDNA using nested alpha and beta constant-region primers plus SP2. MiXCR, applied by TCRdb to the UMI-ligation and nested PCR reads, yields one record per CDR3 protein. The sample has some 82,000 distinct CDR3 sequences; around 9% are singletons. Specimen: naive CD8+ T cells from blood. The origin of the receptors is a human donor in good health.

This clonotype showed up just a few times. This rearrangement joins TRBV29-1 to TRBJ2-7; D is unresolved. V was clipped by 4 bases and J by 0 bases, with 16 bases between them. The CDR3 is made up of 15 amino acids. Per germline, CDR1 SQVTM and CDR2 ANQGSEA. In DNA, the CDR3 is TGCAGCGTTGCCCCATCTGACCGATACTCCTACGAGCAGTACTTC. Protein product: CSVAPSDRYSYEQYF.

The V and J genes are TRBV27 and TRBJ2-7; 11 bases map to TRBD2. This CDR3 region has 16 residues. Germline V CDR1 and CDR2: MNHEY, SMNVEV (reference sequence). The trim removed 2 bases at V and 4 bases at J, leaving 7 bases unmatched. DNA for the CDR3: TGTGCCAGCAGTTTAACAACTAGCGGGAGTGTTTACGAGCAGTACTTC. Its translation is CASSLTTSGSVYEQYF.

The chain couples TRBV3-1 to TRBJ2-2; D gene unclear. This CDR3 has 15 amino acids. V was shortened by 4 bases and J by 1 base, with 10 bases between the two germline ends. Per the germline V gene, CDR1 is LGHDT and CDR2 is YNNKEL (reference sequence). CDR3 bases: TGTGCCAGCAGCCCGTCGATGGTGAACACCGGGGAGCTGTTTTTT. Residues: CASSPSMVNTGELFF.

J is TRBJ2-7 and V is TRBV6-2 or TRBV6-3, with D possibly called TRBD1 or TRBD2 (5 bases each). This CDR3 is 12 amino acids long. Germline CDR1 reads MNHEY; CDR2 reads SVGEGT. Trimming pared 9 bases from V and 3 bases from J, leaving 12 bases between. For the CDR3, the DNA is TGTGCCAGTAAGGGGAGCGACTACGAGCAGTACTTC. This gives the protein CASKGSDYEQYF.

This clonotype was observed many times. The genes are TRBV12-3 or TRBV12-4 and TRBJ2-5; a weak D match, TRBD2 (6 bases). CDR3 size: 13 residues. Trimming pared 2 bases from V and 5 bases from J, leaving 9 bases between. The CDR3 coding sequence is TGTGCCAGCAGTTTATGGGGGGAGGAGACCCAGTACTTC. It encodes CASSLWGEETQYF.

The rearrangement uses TRBV7-9 and TRBJ2-2; the match to TRBD2 covers 16 bases. CDR1 is SEHNR and CDR2 is FQNEAQ in the germline V gene (reference sequence). This CDR3 region has 22 residues. V dropped 4 bases and J dropped 2; count of bases not matched to a gene: 16. The CDR3 sequence: CASSSTGGTSGRVPVNTGELFF. CDR3 nucleotides: TGTGCCAGCAGCTCCACAGGAGGGACTAGCGGGAGGGTGCCAGTAAACACCGGGGAGCTGTTTTTT.

This clonotype was seen more than once but under ten times. CDR3 sequence reads: CASSSLFVESTDTQYF. In DNA, the CDR3 is TGTGCCAGCAGCTCCCTTTTCGTGGAAAGCACAGATACGCAGTATTTT. The rearrangement uses TRBV7-9 and TRBJ2-3; D gene uncertain. This CDR3 has 16 amino acids. Trimming pared 4 bases from V and 0 bases from J, leaving 14 bases between. From germline, CDR1 is SEHNR and CDR2 FQNEAQ (reference sequence).

This clonotype was counted only a few times. This chain connects TRBV12-3 or TRBV12-4 to TRBJ1-2; D is unresolved. This CDR3 has 11 residues. The ends were cut back, 3 bases at V and 9 bases at J, with 8 bases in the middle. CDR3 sequence (DNA): TGTGCCAGCAGTTTCGCGGGGAGCTACACCTTC. Amino acids: CASSFAGSYTF.